This T cell receptor (beta chain) emerged from a study of blood T cells in healthy people across ages. Study-wide points: Diversity figures based on one million T cells were deemed too low. When set beside aged donors, long-lived donors presented more naive CD4+ cells and higher diversity.

The germline V gene has CDR1 SGHRS and CDR2 YFSETQ. The CDR3 runs to 16 residues. Trimming removed 0 bases from V and 7 bases from J; junction bases left unmatched: 9. A second about 7 to 11 cycle PCR used barcoded and J-beta primers. Carrying 12 random nucleotides, a template-switch adaptor labeled each individual cDNA molecule. TCRdb called the 5' RACE reads again in MiXCR, with one record for every CDR3 protein. The sample consists of roughly 1,800,000 distinct CDR3 sequences, roughly 52% of them appearing once. A remark on this clonotype: The antigen remains unidentified.

The chain combines TRBV5-1 with TRBJ2-1; TRBD2 agrees at 8 bases. What was sequenced was blood. The clonotype was recovered from a woman aged 35 to 49 in good health. The CDR3, as DNA: TGCGCCAGCAGCTTGGAACCGGGGGGGGGAAGGAATGAGCAGTTCTTC. Residues: CASSLEPGGGRNEQFF.